This TCR beta chain came from a study of graft-versus-host responses after intestinal transplantation. Overall study findings and caveats: Marrow from the recipient contained GvH clones, some of which had appeared first in ileum or blood. Allografts of one patient group, those with graft-donor T cell macrochimerism, had high graft-versus-host to host-versus-graft clonal ratios.

Graft-derived tissue was subjected to processing to liberate intraepithelial and lamina propria lymphocytes. Generated by immunoSEQ multiplex PCR, the TCRdb table keeps only in-frame clones and is missing some. Of about 15,000 clones listed, roughly three fifths are singletons. Germline assignment: CDR1 LGHNA and CDR2 YSLEER. This CDR3 comprises 19 residues. The V segment lost 0 bases and the J segment 0 bases; nucleotides outside the gene matches: 11. Of note for this clone: Its antigen is unknown.

The sequence was collected from a human patient who received an intestinal transplant, so some T cells may come from the graft donor. The chain combines TRBV4-3 with TRBJ1-5, with TRBD1 matching 7 bases. Sequencing used ileum tissue, obtained 524 days after transplant. This CDR3 reads CASSQEMFDRENSNQPQHF. CDR3 coding DNA: TGCGCCAGCAGCCAAGAAATGTTCGACAGGGAGAATAGCAATCAGCCCCAGCATTTT.